These T cell receptor beta chains were read from a single sample in a study of blood T cell repertoires in COVID-19. The table came from immunoSEQ multiplex PCR; TCRdb's copy has only in-frame clones and leaves some out. The table includes hundreds of thousands of clones, over 75% detected once. The sequencing input was PBMCs or T cells enriched from blood (not recorded which). All receptors come from a man aged 18-30 years who had recovered from COVID-19. Each CDR3 is given with its conserved first and last residue. A D gene is named only where the DNA matches it firmly. A clone size is listed for some rows: how often the clone was seen (once, few, many), or a class if it is expanded.

abundance	d_gene	v_gene	j_gene	len	CDR3aa	CDR3nt
few	.	TRBV2	TRBJ1-6	12	CASSRNNSPLHF	TGTGCCAGCAGTCGTAATAATTCACCCCTCCACTTT
.	TRBD2	TRBV7-2	TRBJ2-7	14	CASSHGTSGSEQYF	TGTGCCAGCAGCCATGGGACTAGCGGGTCCGAGCAGTACTTC
.	.	TRBV7-2	TRBJ1-5	13	CASSSDIFQPQHF	TGTGCCAGCAGCTCGGACATCTTTCAGCCCCAGCATTTT
.	.	TRBV5-1	TRBJ1-4	14	CASSSLQSNEKLFF	TGCGCCAGCAGCTCGTTACAGAGTAATGAAAAACTGTTTTTT
.	.	TRBV15	TRBJ2-7	14	CATSREGGTYEQYF	TGTGCCACCAGCAGAGAAGGGGGTACCTACGAGCAGTACTTC
few	TRBD2	TRBV2	TRBJ2-5	16	CASSEFGSGGAGTQYF	TGTGCCAGCAGTGAATTTGGTAGCGGGGGGGCTGGGACCCAGTACTTC
.	.	TRBV29-1	TRBJ2-2	13	CSVTSMNTGELFF	TGCAGCGTTACTAGCATGAACACCGGGGAGCTGTTTTTT
.	TRBD1	TRBV19	TRBJ1-1	16	CASSIDLWTGNTEAFF	TGTGCCAGTAGTATAGATCTATGGACAGGCAACACTGAAGCTTTCTTT
.	.	TRBV13	TRBJ1-4	14	CASSLRGLNEKLFF	TGTGCCAGCAGCTTACGGGGGTTAAATGAAAAACTGTTTTTT
once	.	TRBV7-3	TRBJ2-5	15	CASSLRGSGGETQYF	TGTGCCAGCAGCTTAAGGGGTAGTGGGGGCGAGACCCAGTACTTC
.	TRBD1	TRBV19	TRBJ1-2	16	CASRDPGQGVKDGYTF	TGTGCCAGTAGGGATCCGGGACAGGGAGTAAAGGATGGCTACACCTTC
once	TRBD1	TRBV6-5	TRBJ1-2	15	CASSYGDRGNYGYTF	TGTGCCAGCAGTTACGGGGACAGGGGTAACTATGGCTACACCTTC
.	.	TRBV6-5	TRBJ2-7	14	CASRPTRSSYEQYF	TGTGCCAGCAGGCCGACTAGGAGCTCCTACGAGCAGTACTTC
.	.	TRBV27	TRBJ2-7	14	CASSQAGGTYEQYF	TGTGCCAGCAGTCAAGCGGGTGGAACCTACGAGCAGTACTTC
.	TRBD2	TRBV5-5	TRBJ2-7	15	CASSSGLQSSYEQYF	TGTGCCAGCAGCTCGGGACTACAATCCTCCTACGAGCAGTACTTC